This TCR beta chain was found in a study of regulatory T cells in long-lasting Graves disease. This sample's time point: persistent/refractory GD, antithyroid drugs over 5 years with positive TRAb. The TCR library was made from RNA extracted from PBMCs. A remark on this clonotype: What it recognizes is unknown.

According to the study, TCR beta libraries were built with iRepertoire HTBI primers and CDR3-region Arm-PCR. Authors' data handling: Analysis of the samples identified 50 to 65 TRBV and roughly 15 TRBJ segments. One entry per CDR3 protein results from TCRdb running MiXCR on the multiplex PCR reads. TCRdb's processing, not the authors' own work, is the source of the V and J calls. The sample gives 400,000 to 500,000 distinct CDR3 sequences, 20% to 25% of which show up once; about 7% is in the top ten. Points from the study as a whole: Persistent disease samples used TRBV28, TRBJ1-2 and TRBJ2-5 preferentially. The study found persistent patients shared more public clonotypes (more than 2,500) than new patients (over 900).

Germline lookup yields CDR1 SGHDN and CDR2 FVKESK. CDR3 length: 15 amino acids. V gave up 4 bases and J gave up 3 bases; unmatched junction bases: 8. This specimen consisted of peripheral blood mononuclear cells (PBMCs), obtained when the disease was refractory, from a patient treated with antithyroid drugs. The chain is built from TRBV14 and TRBJ1-1; 7 bases align to TRBD1. The source of this sequence is a female donor with Graves disease. The CDR3 region has the DNA TGTGCCAGCAGCCTTCTGGGACAGAGATACACTGAAGCTTTCTTT. Translating it yields CASSLLGQRYTEAFF.